Given below is one T cell receptor beta chain in context. Its antigen remains unidentified. Base qualities are not recorded, but no much larger clone differs from it by a single base. Each collaborating institution followed its own protocols to collect whole blood in K2EDTA tubes. For TCRbeta analysis, collaborator samples were shipped as frozen whole blood, as isolated PBMCs, or as DNA extracted from either sample type. TCRbeta CDR3 regions were amplified from genomic DNA using the immunoSEQ Assay, a bias-controlled multiplex PCR. As for how the authors treated the data: The number of nucleated cells in each sample was estimated from the amplification of reference gene primers within the assay. To quantify the absolute abundance of each unique TCRbeta CDR3 rearrangement, sequence reads were collapsed and filtered. Productive Simpson clonality was computed per sample as the square root of Simpson's diversity index over productive rearrangements. The source is immuneACCESS, and TCRdb retained only in-frame sequences with V and J called. Part of the clones is not carried over; for the studies checked, unresolved V genes explain less than half of this, and the remainder is unexplained. V and J calls and clone size are copied from that table; D and trimming were computed from the DNA. This sample holds 90,000 to 120,000 clones; around 86% were observed only once. The ten largest clones capture 15% of the sample.

These data are taken from a study of blood T cell repertoires in COVID-19 (dated by TCRdb to the early 2020s). For the study in its entirety: Collaborator samples came from the United States, Italy and Spain and covered acute and convalescent phases of COVID-19. The dataset comprised deeply sampled blood TCRbeta repertoires from subjects exposed to, actively infected with, or recovered from COVID-19. Nearly every sample came with metadata listing a de-identified subject ID, COVID-19 status, age in years and sex. The samples were drawn from the first 160 participants of the ongoing ImmuneRACE study and from 1,254 subjects provided by 6 global collaborators. Where available, HLA class I and class II types were taken from metadata supplied by the sample provider and were not determined by assay-based typing. The material from the prospective study consisted of cDNA or gDNA derived from T cells, B-cell-depleted T cells, or PBMCs. A freely available public database, intended as a resource for researchers studying the immune response to SARS-CoV-2, is where the repertoires were released. The investigation overall reported the following: Clinical and demographic metadata were provided uncurated, with the amount varying by source and participant.

The CDR3 covers 12 residues, taking in both the cysteine and the phenylalanine. The DNA shown is the 36-base CDR3, in frame from base 1. The germline V gene supplies CDR1 SQVTM and CDR2 ANQGSEA. This receptor was obtained from a man between 45 and 60 years old with acute or convalescent COVID-19. The sequence links TRBV29-1 to TRBJ1-5; a tentative D match to TRBD1 spans 5 bases. Sequencing was performed on peripheral blood. The CDR3 region has the sequence CKKSRVDQPQHF. The sequenced DNA is TGCAAGAAGTCCAGGGTTGATCAGCCCCAGCATTTT.